A single sample is the source of the 18 T cell receptor beta chains below, sequenced in a study of T cells in localized non-small cell lung cancer (dated by TCRdb to 2020 to 2022). Receptors were amplified or captured by the immunoSEQ multiplex PCR assay. The clones in this table, taken by TCRdb from immuneACCESS, are in-frame only. Not every clone is retained; where verified, under half of the shortfall comes from an unresolved V gene, and the cause of the rest is unknown. The sample table contains nearly 25,000 clones; only one count was recorded for around 87% of them. In total, the top ten clones hold roughly 5% of the sample. The source material was peripheral blood, sampled before any cancer treatment. The source is an older male donor with stage II squamous cell lung carcinoma.

This clone was counted a single time. The genes are TRBV5-1 and TRBJ2-2; no definite D call. V lost 1 base and J 7 bases, leaving 5 bases between the germline ends. Germline V gene sequence: CDR1 SGHRS, CDR2 YFSETQ. CDR3 size: 12 residues. DNA of the CDR3: TGCGCCAGCAGCTTGAGGAGCGGGGAGCTGTTTTTT. Amino acid sequence: CASSLRSGELFF. Complete variable domain (other parts from reference TRBV5-1 and TRBJ2-2): KAGVTQTPRYLIKTRGQQVTLSCSPISGHRSVSWYQQTPGQGLQFLFEYFSETQRNKGNFPGRFSGRQFSNSRSEMNVSTLELGDSALYLCASSLRSGELFFGEGSRLTVL.

The chain uses TRBV2 and TRBJ2-5; TRBD1 is a possible D gene (6 bases). The CDR3 is 14 residues long. Germline V gene lookup returns CDR1 SNHLY and CDR2 FYNNEI. Trimming cost V 5 bases and J 4 bases, with 14 bases left between them. The CDR3 sequence: CASSSNRVGETQYF. CDR3 nucleotide sequence: TGTGCCAGCAGTAGTAACAGGGTGGGAGAGACCCAGTACTTC.

The CDR3 sequence: CASSLAGTALTEAFF. The CDR3 coding sequence is TGTGCCAGCAGCTTAGCGGGAACAGCTCTCACTGAAGCTTTCTTT. This chain links TRBV7-6 with TRBJ1-1; D gene ambiguous. The CDR3 has 15 residues. V was clipped by 0 bases and J by 4 bases, with 12 bases between them. CDR1 and CDR2 from the germline V gene are SGHVS and FNYEAQ.

The chain recombines TRBV19 with TRBJ2-3, with TRBD2 as a possible D gene (6 bases). V was shortened by 3 bases and J by 0 bases, with 10 bases between the two germline ends. CDR1 is LNHDA and CDR2 is SQIVND in the germline V gene (reference sequence). This CDR3 has 15 amino acids. The CDR3 nucleotides read TGTGCCAGTAGTATGTGGGCGGGGAGCACAGATACGCAGTATTTT. Amino acids: CASSMWAGSTDTQYF.

The rearrangement links TRBV7-2 to TRBJ1-1; TRBD1 might be the D (6 bases). Trimming removed 0 bases at V and 2 bases at J, with 7 bases between. CDR1 and CDR2 (germline): SGHTA, FQGNSA. The CDR3 spans 14 residues. This CDR3 is CASSLAGGNTEAFF. The DNA for the CDR3 is TGTGCCAGCAGCTTAGCAGGGGGTAACACTGAAGCTTTCTTT.

The chain combines TRBV15 with TRBJ1-6; TRBD1 might be the D (5 bases). Germline V lookup: CDR1 LNHNV, CDR2 YYDKDF (reference sequence). CDR3 size: 14 residues. Between the trimmed V and J ends, which lost 0 bases and 7 bases, there was a span of 7 bases. CDR3 region: CATSRDKGNSPLHF. CDR3 nucleotide sequence: TGTGCCACCAGCAGAGATAAGGGGAATTCACCCCTCCACTTT. Based on the CDR3 plus reference TRBV15 and TRBJ1-6, the full variable domain is DAMVIQNPRYQVTQFGKPVTLSCSQTLNHNVMYWYQQKSSQAPKLLFHYYDKDFNNEADTPDNFQSRRPNTSFCFLDIRSPGLGDTAMYLCATSRDKGNSPLHFGNGTRLTVT.

Comment on this clone: This sample also contains other DNA sequences that code for the same CDR3. V is TRBV7-2 and J is TRBJ2-3; D call uncertain. Per germline, CDR1 SGHTA and CDR2 FQGNSA. Trimming shortened V by 5 bases and J by 3 bases, and 6 bases separated the two germline ends. The CDR3 sequence is 12 residues long. The CDR3: CASSPRTDTQYF. DNA of the CDR3: TGTGCCAGCAGCCCCCGGACAGATACGCAGTATTTT.

The rearrangement links TRBV7-9 to TRBJ2-7, with a weak D call TRBD2 (6 bases). The V gene's germline CDR1 is SEHNR and CDR2 FQNEAQ (reference sequence). The CDR3 has 14 amino acids. V dropped 4 bases and J dropped 2 bases, with 12 bases sitting between them. The CDR3 spells CASSSGLQPYEQYF. Written as DNA, the CDR3 is TGTGCCAGCAGCTCGGGACTGCAGCCCTACGAGCAGTACTTC. The complete variable domain, with remaining parts taken from reference TRBV7-9 and TRBJ2-7, reads DTGVSQNPRHKITKRGQNVTFRCDPISEHNRLYWYRQTLGQGPEFLTYFQNEAQLEKSRLLSDRFSAERPKGSFSTLEIQRTEQGDSAMYLCASSSGLQPYEQYFGPGTRLTVT.

This clone has a handful of counts. The chain joins TRBV11-3 to TRBJ2-1; TRBD2 matches 8 bases. CDR3 size: 13 residues. Germline CDR1 and CDR2: SGHNT and YENEEA. The J segment lost 6 bases and the V segment lost 5 bases, leaving 3 bases of the junction unmatched. The CDR3 region has the DNA TGTGCCAGCAGCGGAAGCGGGAGCAATGAGCAGTTCTTC. Protein: CASSGSGSNEQFF.

The V call is TRBV18, the J call TRBJ1-5; D is possibly TRBD1 (5 bases). The V gene lost 4 bases and the J gene lost 5 bases, with 9 bases spanning the gap. From germline, CDR1 is KGHSH and CDR2 LQKENI. CDR3 length: 13 amino acids. CDR3 region: CASSQGQDQPQHF. In nucleotides, the CDR3 is TGTGCCAGCTCACAGGGGCAAGATCAGCCCCAGCATTTT.

The chain couples TRBV7-2 to TRBJ2-7; weak D call: TRBD1 (6 bases). CDR3 length equals 14 residues. The germline V gene encodes CDR1 SGHTA and CDR2 FQGNSA. Trimming stripped 4 bases from V and 12 bases from J, with 22 bases between. The CDR3, as DNA: TGTGCCAGCAGCTCTACAGGGCTCCCTACAGGCGCGTACTTC. Translating it yields CASSSTGLPTGAYF. The full variable domain, with the rest looked up from reference TRBV7-2 and TRBJ2-7, is GAGVSQSPSNKVTEKGKDVELRCDPISGHTALYWYRQSLGQGLEFLIYFQGNSAPDKSGLPSDRFSAERTGGSVSTLTIQRTQQEDSAVYLCASSSTGLPTGAYFGPGTRLTVT.

The V and J genes are TRBV11-2 and TRBJ2-7; 7 bases match TRBD1. Losses at the gene ends were 3 bases for V and 0 bases for J; bases not matched to a gene: 5. Germline-derived CDR1 and CDR2 are SGHAT and FQNNGV. The CDR3 has 15 amino acids. The CDR3 bases are TGTGCCAGCAGCTTGGTAACAGGGGTCTCCTACGAGCAGTACTTC. The encoded protein is CASSLVTGVSYEQYF.

This clone was detected once. J is TRBJ2-7 and V is TRBV6-5; D assignment may be TRBD1 or TRBD2 (6 bases each). Trimming removed 6 bases from V and 0 bases from J, with 12 bases in between. Germline-derived CDR1 and CDR2 are MNHEY and SVGAGI. There are 14 residues in the CDR3. CDR3 loop: CASRRGTSSYEQYF. The CDR3 nucleotides are TGTGCCAGCAGACGGGGGACAAGCTCCTACGAGCAGTACTTC.

This clone was seen a handful of times. V and J are TRBV19 and TRBJ1-1; no definite D call. With 1 base removed from V and 10 bases from J, the gap between germline ends came to 10 bases. The CDR3 is 12 amino acids. Germline V gene lookup returns CDR1 LNHDA and CDR2 SQIVND (reference sequence). CDR3 nucleotides: TGTGCCAGTAGTATAGGAGGAGAAGTAGCTTTCTTT. Its translation is CASSIGGEVAFF.

This chain joins TRBV5-6 and TRBJ1-3, with D unclear. Germline CDR1 is SGHDT and CDR2 is YYEEEE. The CDR3 is 15 residues long. V was cut by 2 bases and J by 0 bases, with 9 bases left in between. The CDR3 here is CASSFAGASGNTIYF. The CDR3 DNA follows: TGTGCCAGCAGCTTCGCGGGCGCCTCTGGAAACACCATATATTTT.

In its sample, this clone was seen a few times. The rearrangement uses TRBV28 and TRBJ2-7, with 8 bases matching TRBD2. The CDR3 sequence is 13 residues long. Germline V CDR1 and CDR2: MDHEN, SYDVKM. Trimming cost V 8 bases and J 3 bases; bases outside gene matches: 6. The CDR3 DNA reads as TGTGCCAGCCGCAGCGGGAGTGGCTACGAGCAGTACTTC. Its protein is CASRSGSGYEQYF.

The chain carries TRBV6-5 and TRBJ1-5; D perhaps matches TRBD1 (5 bases). CDR1 and CDR2 from the germline V gene are MNHEY and SVGAGI. Trimming stripped 7 bases from V and 1 base from J, with 11 bases between. The CDR3 loop spans 14 amino acids. The DNA of the CDR3 is TGTGCCAGCAATCGACAGCCGAGCAATCAGCCCCAGCATTTT. This gives the protein CASNRQPSNQPQHF.

The chain couples TRBV5-6 to TRBJ2-5; tentative D call: TRBD1 (5 bases). Germline loops: CDR1 SGHDT, CDR2 YYEEEE. The CDR3 is made up of 15 amino acids. V was trimmed by 5 bases and J by 4 bases, leaving 18 bases between them. DNA of the CDR3: TGTGCCAGCAGAAACCAGGGAAAGGTACGAGAGACCCAGTACTTC. Translation: CASRNQGKVRETQYF.